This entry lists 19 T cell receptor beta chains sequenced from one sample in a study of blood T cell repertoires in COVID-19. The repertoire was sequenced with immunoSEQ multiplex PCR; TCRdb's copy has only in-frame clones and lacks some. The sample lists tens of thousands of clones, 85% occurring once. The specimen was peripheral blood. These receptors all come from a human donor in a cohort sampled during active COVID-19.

The DNA for the CDR3 is TGTGCCAGTAGTATAGAGGCTAGCGAAGAGACCCAGTACTTC. Translated, it gives CASSIEASEETQYF. The chain couples TRBV19 to TRBJ2-5, with D tentatively TRBD2 (6 bases). CDR3 length: 14 residues. V shed 0 bases and J shed 3 bases, with 8 bases lying between them. The germline gives CDR1 LNHDA, CDR2 SQIVND (reference sequence).

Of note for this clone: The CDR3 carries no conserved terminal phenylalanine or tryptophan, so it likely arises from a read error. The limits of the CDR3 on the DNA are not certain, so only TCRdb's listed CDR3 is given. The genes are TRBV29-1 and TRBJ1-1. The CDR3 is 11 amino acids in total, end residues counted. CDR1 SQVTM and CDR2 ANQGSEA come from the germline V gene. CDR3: CSVELRDWVWM.

CDR3 bases: TGTGCCAGCAGCTTAGCGGGGGGGTCCGGCAATGAGCAGTTCTTC. Translation gives CASSLAGGSGNEQFF. The chain combines TRBV7-2 with TRBJ2-1; 7 nucleotides align to TRBD2. This CDR3 comprises 15 residues. Looked up from germline, CDR1 is SGHTA and CDR2 is FQGNSA. V gave up 0 bases and J gave up 6 bases; unmatched junction bases: 5.

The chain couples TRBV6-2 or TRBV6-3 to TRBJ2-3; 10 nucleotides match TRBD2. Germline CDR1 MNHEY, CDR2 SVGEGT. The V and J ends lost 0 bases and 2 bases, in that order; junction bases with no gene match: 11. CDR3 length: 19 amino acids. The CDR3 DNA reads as TGTGCCAGCAGTTACTCGGGTTCACTAGCGGGGCCTAACACAGATACGCAGTATTTT. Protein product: CASSYSGSLAGPNTDTQYF.

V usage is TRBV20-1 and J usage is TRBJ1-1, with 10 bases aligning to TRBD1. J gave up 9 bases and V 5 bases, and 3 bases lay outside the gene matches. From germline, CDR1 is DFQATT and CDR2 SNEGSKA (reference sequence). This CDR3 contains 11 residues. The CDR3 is CSAETGGKAFF. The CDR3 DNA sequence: TGCAGTGCTGAGACAGGGGGCAAAGCTTTCTTT.

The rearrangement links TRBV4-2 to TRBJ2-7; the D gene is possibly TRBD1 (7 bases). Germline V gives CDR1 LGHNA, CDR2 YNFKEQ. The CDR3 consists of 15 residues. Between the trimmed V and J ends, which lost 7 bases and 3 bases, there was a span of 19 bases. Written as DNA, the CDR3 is TGTGCCAGCACCCGACAGGGAAAGGGGGGCTACGAGCAGTACTTC. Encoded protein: CASTRQGKGGYEQYF.

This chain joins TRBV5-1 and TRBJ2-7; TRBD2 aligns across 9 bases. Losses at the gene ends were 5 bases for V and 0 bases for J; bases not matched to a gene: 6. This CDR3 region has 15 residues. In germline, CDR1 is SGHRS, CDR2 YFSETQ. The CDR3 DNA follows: TGCGCCAGCAGTCTGCAGCGGGGGGACTCCTACGAGCAGTACTTC. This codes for CASSLQRGDSYEQYF.

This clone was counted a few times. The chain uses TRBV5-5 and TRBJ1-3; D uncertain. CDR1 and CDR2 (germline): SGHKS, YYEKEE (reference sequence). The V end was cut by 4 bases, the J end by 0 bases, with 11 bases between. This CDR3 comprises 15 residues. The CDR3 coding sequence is TGTGCCAGCAGCCCAGAACCCCACTCTGGAAACACCATATATTTT. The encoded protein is CASSPEPHSGNTIYF.

CDR3 sequence reads: CASSSTGTNYGYTF. The CDR3 DNA is TGTGCCAGCAGCTCGACAGGGACCAACTATGGCTACACCTTC. The gene calls are TRBV7-2 and TRBJ1-2; 7 bases align to TRBD1. The CDR3 length is 14 residues. The V gene's germline CDR1 is SGHTA and CDR2 FQGNSA. The J segment lost 2 bases and the V segment lost 4 bases, leaving 4 bases of the junction unmatched. Together with reference TRBV7-2 and TRBJ1-2, the CDR3 gives the full variable domain: GAGVSQSPSNKVTEKGKDVELRCDPISGHTALYWYRQSLGQGLEFLIYFQGNSAPDKSGLPSDRFSAERTGGSVSTLTIQRTQQEDSAVYLCASSSTGTNYGYTFGSGTRLTVV.

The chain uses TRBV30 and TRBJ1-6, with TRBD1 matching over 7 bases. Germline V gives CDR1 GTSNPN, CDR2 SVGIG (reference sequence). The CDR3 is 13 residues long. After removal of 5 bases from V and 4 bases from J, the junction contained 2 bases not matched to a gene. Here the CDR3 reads CAWLGQYNSPLHF. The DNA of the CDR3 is TGTGCCTGGTTGGGACAGTATAATTCACCCCTCCACTTT.

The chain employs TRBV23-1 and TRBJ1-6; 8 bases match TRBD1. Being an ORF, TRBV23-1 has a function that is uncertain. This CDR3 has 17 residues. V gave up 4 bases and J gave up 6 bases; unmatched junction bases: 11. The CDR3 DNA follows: TGCGCCAGCAGTCTGGACAGGGCCGAGGGCTGTAATTCACCCCTCCACTTT. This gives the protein CASSLDRAEGCNSPLHF.

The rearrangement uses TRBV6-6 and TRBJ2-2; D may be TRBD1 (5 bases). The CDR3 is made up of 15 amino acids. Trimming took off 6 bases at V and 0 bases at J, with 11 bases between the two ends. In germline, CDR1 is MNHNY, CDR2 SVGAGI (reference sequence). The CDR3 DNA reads TGTGCCAGCAGCCTCAGGGTTTCGAACACCGGGGAGCTGTTTTTT. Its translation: CASSLRVSNTGELFF.

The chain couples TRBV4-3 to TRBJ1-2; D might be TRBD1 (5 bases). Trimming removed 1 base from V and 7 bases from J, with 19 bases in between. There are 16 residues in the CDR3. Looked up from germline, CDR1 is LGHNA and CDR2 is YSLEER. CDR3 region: CASSQGPRSPGGGYTF. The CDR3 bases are TGCGCCAGCAGCCAAGGTCCCAGAAGTCCGGGGGGTGGCTACACCTTC.

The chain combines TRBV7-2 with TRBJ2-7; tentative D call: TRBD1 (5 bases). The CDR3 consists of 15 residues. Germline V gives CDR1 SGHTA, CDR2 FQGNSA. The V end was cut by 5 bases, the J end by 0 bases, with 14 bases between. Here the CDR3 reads CASSGRQLSSYEQYF. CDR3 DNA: TGTGCCAGCAGCGGAAGACAGCTGAGCTCCTACGAGCAGTACTTC.

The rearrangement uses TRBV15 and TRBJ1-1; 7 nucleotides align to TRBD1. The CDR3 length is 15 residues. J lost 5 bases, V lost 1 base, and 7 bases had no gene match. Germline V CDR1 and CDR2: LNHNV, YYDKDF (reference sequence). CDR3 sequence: CATSRADRVRTEAFF. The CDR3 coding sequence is TGTGCCACCAGCAGAGCCGACAGGGTAAGGACTGAAGCTTTCTTT.

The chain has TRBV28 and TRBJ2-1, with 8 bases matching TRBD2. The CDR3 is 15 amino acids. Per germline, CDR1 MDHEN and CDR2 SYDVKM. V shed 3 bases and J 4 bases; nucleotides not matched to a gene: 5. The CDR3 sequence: CASSFLRGGYNEQFF. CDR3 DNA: TGTGCCAGCAGTTTTTTACGGGGGGGATACAATGAGCAGTTCTTC.

CDR3 sequence (DNA): TGTGCCAGCAGCTTAGGGGGGACTAGCAATGAGCAGTTCTTC. Translated, it gives CASSLGGTSNEQFF. V usage is TRBV7-6 and J usage is TRBJ2-1, with 8 bases identical to TRBD2. The length of the CDR3 is 14 residues. The germline V gene encodes CDR1 SGHVS and CDR2 FNYEAQ. The junction had 2 bases not matched to a gene; V was cut back by 1 base and J by 6 bases. The full variable domain, completed using reference TRBV7-6 and TRBJ2-1, is GAGVSQSPRYKVTKRGQDVALRCDPISGHVSLYWYRQALGQGPEFLTYFNYEAQQDKSGLPNDRFSAERPEGSISTLTIQRTEQRDSAMYRCASSLGGTSNEQFFGPGTRLTVL.

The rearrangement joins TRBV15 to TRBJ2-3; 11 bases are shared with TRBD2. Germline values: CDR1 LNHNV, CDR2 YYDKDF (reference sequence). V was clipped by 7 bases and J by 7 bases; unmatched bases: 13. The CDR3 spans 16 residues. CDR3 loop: CATTSLLAGGLHTQYF. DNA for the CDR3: TGTGCCACCACCTCCCTTTTAGCGGGGGGGCTCCATACGCAGTATTTT.

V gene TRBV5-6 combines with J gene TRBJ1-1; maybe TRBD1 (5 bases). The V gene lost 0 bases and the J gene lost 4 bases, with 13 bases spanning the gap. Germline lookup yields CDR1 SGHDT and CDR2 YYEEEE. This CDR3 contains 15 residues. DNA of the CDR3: TGTGCCAGCAGCTTGGGCGACGGGGGTGGCACTGAAGCTTTCTTT. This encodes CASSLGDGGGTEAFF.